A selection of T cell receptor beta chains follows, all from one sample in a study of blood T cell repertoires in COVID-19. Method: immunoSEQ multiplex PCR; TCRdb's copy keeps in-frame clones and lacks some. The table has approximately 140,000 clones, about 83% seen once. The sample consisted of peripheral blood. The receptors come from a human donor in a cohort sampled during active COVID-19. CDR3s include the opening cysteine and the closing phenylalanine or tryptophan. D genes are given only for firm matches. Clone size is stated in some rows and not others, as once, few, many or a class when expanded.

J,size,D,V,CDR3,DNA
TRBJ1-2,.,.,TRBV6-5,CASSPEGVNYGYTF,TGTGCCAGCAGTCCCGAGGGAGTTAACTATGGCTACACCTTC
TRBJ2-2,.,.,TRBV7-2,CASSTLTSTGELFF,TGTGCCAGCAGCACCCTGACTAGTACTGGGGAGCTGTTTTTT
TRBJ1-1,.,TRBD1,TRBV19,CASSIEGTGLVFHTEAFF,TGTGCCAGTAGTATAGAAGGGACAGGGCTTGTCTTTCACACTGAAGCTTTCTTT
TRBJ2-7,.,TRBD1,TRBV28,CASSTSNRGLSYEQYF,TGTGCCAGCAGTACCTCCAACAGGGGGCTCTCCTACGAGCAGTACTTC
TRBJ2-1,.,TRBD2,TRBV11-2,CASSSSGRDYNEQFF,TGTGCCAGCAGCTCTAGCGGGAGGGACTACAATGAGCAGTTCTTC
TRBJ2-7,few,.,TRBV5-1,CASSLGGGDEQYF,TGCGCCAGCAGCTTGGGGGGCGGGGACGAGCAGTACTTC
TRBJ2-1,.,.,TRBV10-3,CAISIQGYEQFF,TGTGCCATCAGTATTCAGGGATATGAGCAGTTCTTC
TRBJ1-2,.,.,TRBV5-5,CASSPGTRTNYGYTF,TGTGCCAGCAGCCCCGGGACTCGGACTAACTATGGCTACACCTTC
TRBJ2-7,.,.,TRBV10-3,CAISEAPSDEQYF,TGTGCCATCAGTGAAGCGCCTTCCGACGAGCAGTACTTC
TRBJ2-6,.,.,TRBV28,CASSLTQEANVLTF,TGTGCCAGCAGCCTAACCCAGGAGGCCAACGTCCTGACTTTC
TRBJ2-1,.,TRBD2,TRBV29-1,CSVRRTRFLPEQFF,TGCAGCGTTAGAAGGACTAGGTTTCTCCCTGAGCAGTTCTTC
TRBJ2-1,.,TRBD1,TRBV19,CASSIVGGGSYNEQFF,TGTGCCAGTAGTATAGTAGGGGGCGGCTCCTACAATGAGCAGTTCTTC
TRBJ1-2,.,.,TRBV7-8,CASSLSQWGREGYGYTF,TGTGCCAGCAGCTTATCTCAATGGGGCCGCGAAGGGTATGGCTACACCTTC
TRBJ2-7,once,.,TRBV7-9,CASSLQLSSYEQYF,TGTGCCAGCAGCTTACAGTTAAGCTCCTACGAGCAGTACTTC
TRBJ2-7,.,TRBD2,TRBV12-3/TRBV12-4,CASGLAGDKQYF,TGTGCCAGCGGGTTAGCGGGAGACAAGCAGTACTTC
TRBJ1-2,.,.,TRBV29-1,CSVEKQGGDYGYTF,TGCAGCGTTGAGAAGCAGGGAGGGGACTATGGCTACACCTTC
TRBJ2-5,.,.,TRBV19,CASSIGLEETQYF,TGTGCCAGTAGTATCGGTTTGGAAGAGACCCAGTACTTC
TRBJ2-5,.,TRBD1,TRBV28,CASSPHRGSVGTQYF,TGTGCCAGCAGTCCGCACAGGGGTTCTGTTGGGACCCAGTACTTC
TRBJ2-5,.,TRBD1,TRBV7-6,CASSFGTGGLGETQYF,TGTGCCAGCAGCTTCGGGACAGGGGGCCTAGGGGAGACCCAGTACTTC
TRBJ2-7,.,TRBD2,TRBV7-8,CASSLLAGDYEQYF,TGTGCCAGCAGCTTACTAGCGGGGGACTACGAGCAGTACTTC
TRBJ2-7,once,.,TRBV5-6,CASSNQVSTPYEQYF,TGTGCCAGCAGCAATCAGGTCTCTACTCCCTACGAGCAGTACTTC
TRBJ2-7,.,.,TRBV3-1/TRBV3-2,CASSQAVEQYF,TGTGCCAGCAGCCAAGCGGTGGAGCAGTACTTC
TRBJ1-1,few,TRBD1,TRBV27,CASSLSAGGRWVFF,TGTGCCAGCAGTTTATCGGCAGGGGGGAGATGGGTTTTCTTT
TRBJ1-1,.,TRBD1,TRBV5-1,CASSSTGSTEAFF,TGCGCCAGCAGCTCGACAGGGAGCACTGAAGCTTTCTTT
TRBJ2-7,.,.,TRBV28,CASLGGGDPYEQYF,TGTGCCAGCCTAGGGGGCGGGGACCCCTACGAGCAGTACTTC
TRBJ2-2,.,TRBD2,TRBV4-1,CASSQPRGTSGTGELFF,TGCGCCAGCAGCCAACCTCGGGGGACTAGCGGGACCGGGGAGCTGTTTTTT
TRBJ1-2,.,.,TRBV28,CASSTGQTNYGYTF,TGTGCCAGCAGTACCGGACAGACTAACTATGGCTACACCTTC
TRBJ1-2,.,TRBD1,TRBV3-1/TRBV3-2,CASSQADRGGYTF,TGTGCCAGCAGCCAAGCAGACAGGGGTGGCTACACCTTC
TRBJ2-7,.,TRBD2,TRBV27,CASSSGGPYEQYF,TGTGCCAGCAGTTCGGGAGGGCCCTACGAGCAGTACTTC
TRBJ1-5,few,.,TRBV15,CATSQGQGWGNQPQHF,TGTGCCACCAGCCAAGGACAAGGCTGGGGCAATCAGCCCCAGCATTTT
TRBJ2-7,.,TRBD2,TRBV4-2,CASSQDWGEGRYEQYF,TGTGCCAGCAGCCAAGACTGGGGGGAGGGCCGTTACGAGCAGTACTTC
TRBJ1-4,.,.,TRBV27,CASSLGPTYEKLFF,TGTGCCAGCAGTTTAGGGCCGACCTACGAAAAACTGTTTTTT
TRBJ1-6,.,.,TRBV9,CASSVGQGNSPLHF,TGTGCCAGCAGCGTAGGGCAGGGGAATTCACCCCTCCACTTT
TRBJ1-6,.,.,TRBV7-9,CASPGEGPSSPLHF,TGTGCCAGCCCGGGGGAGGGCCCATCTTCACCCCTCCACTTT
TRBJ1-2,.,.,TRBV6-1,CASSALQGPYGYTF,TGTGCCAGCAGTGCCCTTCAGGGGCCCTATGGCTACACCTTC
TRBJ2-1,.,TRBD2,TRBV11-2,CASSSRTSGGNEQFF,TGTGCCAGCAGCTCACGGACTAGCGGGGGCAATGAGCAGTTCTTC
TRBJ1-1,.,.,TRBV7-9,CASSFYRGGGSEAFF,TGTGCCAGCAGCTTCTACCGCGGGGGAGGATCTGAAGCTTTCTTT
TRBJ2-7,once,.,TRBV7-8,CASSLGGKRLYEQYF,TGTGCCAGCAGCTTAGGTGGCAAACGACTTTACGAGCAGTACTTC
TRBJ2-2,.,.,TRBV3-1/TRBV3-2,CASSQGESLGFGTGELFF,TGTGCCAGCAGCCAAGGGGAGAGCCTCGGGTTTGGGACCGGGGAGCTGTTTTTT
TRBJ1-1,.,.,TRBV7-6,CASSTHHTEAFF,TGTGCCAGCAGCACTCACCACACTGAAGCTTTCTTT
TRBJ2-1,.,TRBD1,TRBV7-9,CASSLVRTGGDEQFF,TGTGCCAGCAGCTTAGTGAGGACAGGGGGCGATGAGCAGTTCTTC
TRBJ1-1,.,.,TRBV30,CAWCKYRAAEAFF,TGTGCCTGGTGTAAATACAGGGCGGCAGAAGCTTTCTTT
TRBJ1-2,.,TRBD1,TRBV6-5,CASSFGQGHGYTF,TGTGCCAGCAGTTTCGGACAGGGACACGGCTACACCTTC
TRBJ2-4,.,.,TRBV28,CASSLHGQQNIQYF,TGTGCCAGCAGTTTACATGGGCAGCAAAACATTCAGTACTTC
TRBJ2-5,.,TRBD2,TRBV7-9,CASSPGILAGVGETQYF,TGTGCCAGCAGCCCAGGCATTCTAGCGGGAGTTGGAGAGACCCAGTACTTC
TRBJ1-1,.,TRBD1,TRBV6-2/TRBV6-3,CASSPGTGELDTEAFF,TGTGCCAGCAGCCCCGGGACAGGGGAATTGGACACTGAAGCTTTCTTT
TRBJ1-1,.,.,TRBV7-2,CASSLGGGEDTEAFF,TGTGCCAGCAGCTTAGGGGGGGGAGAGGACACTGAAGCTTTCTTT
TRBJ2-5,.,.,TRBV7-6,CASSATRAHGTQYF,TGTGCCAGCAGCGCGACTAGGGCGCACGGGACCCAGTACTTC
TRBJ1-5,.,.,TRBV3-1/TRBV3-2,CASSPSQGGNQPQHF,TGTGCCAGCAGCCCGAGTCAGGGTGGCAATCAGCCCCAGCATTTT
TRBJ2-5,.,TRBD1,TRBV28,CASSSGQGGETQYF,TGTGCCAGCAGTTCGGGACAGGGAGGGGAGACCCAGTACTTC
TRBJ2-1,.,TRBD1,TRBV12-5,CASGSGQDNEQFF,TGTGCTAGTGGTTCGGGACAGGACAATGAGCAGTTCTTC
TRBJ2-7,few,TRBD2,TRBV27,CASSQGTSALAYEQYF,TGTGCCAGCAGTCAAGGGACTAGCGCATTGGCGTACGAGCAGTACTTC
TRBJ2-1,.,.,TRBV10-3,CAIELDNNEQFF,TGTGCCATCGAACTAGACAACAATGAGCAGTTCTTC